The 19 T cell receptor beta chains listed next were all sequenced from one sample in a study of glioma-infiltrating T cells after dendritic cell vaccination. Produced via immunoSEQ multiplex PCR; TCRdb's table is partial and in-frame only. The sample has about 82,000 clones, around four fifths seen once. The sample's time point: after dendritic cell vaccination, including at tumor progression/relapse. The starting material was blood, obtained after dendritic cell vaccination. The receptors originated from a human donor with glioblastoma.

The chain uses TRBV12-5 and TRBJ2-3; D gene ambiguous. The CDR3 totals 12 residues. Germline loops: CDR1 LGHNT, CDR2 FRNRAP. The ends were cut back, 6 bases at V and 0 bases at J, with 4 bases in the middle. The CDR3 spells CASGLSTDTQYF. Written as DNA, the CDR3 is TGTGCTAGTGGCTTAAGCACAGATACGCAGTATTTT.

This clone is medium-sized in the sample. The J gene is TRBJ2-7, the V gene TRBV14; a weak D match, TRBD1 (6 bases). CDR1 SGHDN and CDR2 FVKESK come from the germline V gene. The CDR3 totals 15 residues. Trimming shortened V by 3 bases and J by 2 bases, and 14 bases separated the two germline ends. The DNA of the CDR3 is TGTGCCAGCAGCCACATCGACAGGTTACCCTACGAGCAGTACTTC. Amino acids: CASSHIDRLPYEQYF.

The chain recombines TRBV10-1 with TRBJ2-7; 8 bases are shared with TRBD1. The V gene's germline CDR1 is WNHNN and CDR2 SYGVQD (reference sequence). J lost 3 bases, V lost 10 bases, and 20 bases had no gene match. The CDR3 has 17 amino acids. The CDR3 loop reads CANNDRGRVTRFYEQYF. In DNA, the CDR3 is TGCGCCAACAACGACAGGGGTCGTGTCACTAGGTTCTACGAGCAGTACTTC.

CDR3: CASRLGTSTDTQYF. The DNA for the CDR3 is TGTGCCAGCAGGTTAGGGACTAGCACAGATACGCAGTATTTT. The chain has TRBV6-5 and TRBJ2-3; possibly TRBD2 for D (6 bases). CDR3 length: 14 amino acids. With 6 bases removed from V and 0 bases from J, the gap between germline ends came to 10 bases. The germline V gene encodes CDR1 MNHEY and CDR2 SVGAGI.

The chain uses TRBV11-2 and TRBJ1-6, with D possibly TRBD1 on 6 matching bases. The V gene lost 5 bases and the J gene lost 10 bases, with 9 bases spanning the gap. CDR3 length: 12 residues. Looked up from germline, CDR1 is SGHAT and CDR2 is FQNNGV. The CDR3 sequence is CASSLQGSPLHF. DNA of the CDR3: TGTGCCAGCAGCCTCCAGGGGTCACCCCTCCACTTT.

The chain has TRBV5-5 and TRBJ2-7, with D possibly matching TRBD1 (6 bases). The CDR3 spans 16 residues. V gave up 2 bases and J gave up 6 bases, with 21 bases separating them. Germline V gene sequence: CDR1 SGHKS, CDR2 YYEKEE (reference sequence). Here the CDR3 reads CASSLRFGAGDAEQYF. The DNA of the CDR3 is TGTGCCAGCAGCTTAAGGTTTGGCGCAGGGGACGCCGAGCAGTACTTC.

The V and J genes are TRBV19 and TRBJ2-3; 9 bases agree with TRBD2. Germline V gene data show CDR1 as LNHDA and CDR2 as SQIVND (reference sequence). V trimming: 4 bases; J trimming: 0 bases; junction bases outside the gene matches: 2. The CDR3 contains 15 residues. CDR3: CASSNSGGSTDTQYF. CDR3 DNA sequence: TGTGCCAGTAGTAACAGCGGGGGGAGCACAGATACGCAGTATTTT.

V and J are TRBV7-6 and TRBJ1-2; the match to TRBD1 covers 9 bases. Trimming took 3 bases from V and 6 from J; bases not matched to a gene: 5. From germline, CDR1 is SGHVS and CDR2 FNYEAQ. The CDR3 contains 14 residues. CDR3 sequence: CASSFSDRGDGYTF. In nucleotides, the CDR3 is TGTGCCAGCAGCTTTTCCGACAGGGGGGATGGCTACACCTTC.

CDR3 nucleotide sequence: TGTGCCAGCAGCCCTCGGGACAGGGGTTTGGGAACTAATGAAAAACTGTTTTTT. Translating it yields CASSPRDRGLGTNEKLFF. The chain has TRBV7-9 and TRBJ1-4; 10 nucleotides align to TRBD1. The CDR3 runs to 18 residues. CDR1 is SEHNR, CDR2 FQNEAQ, per germline (reference sequence). J gave up 1 base and V 5 bases, and 10 bases lay outside the gene matches.

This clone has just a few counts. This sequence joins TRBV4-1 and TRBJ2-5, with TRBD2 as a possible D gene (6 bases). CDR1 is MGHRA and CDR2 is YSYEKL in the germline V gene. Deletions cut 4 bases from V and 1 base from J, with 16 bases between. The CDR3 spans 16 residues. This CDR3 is CASSRSNRDFQETQYF. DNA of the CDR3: TGCGCCAGCAGCCGATCTAACCGGGACTTCCAAGAGACCCAGTACTTC.

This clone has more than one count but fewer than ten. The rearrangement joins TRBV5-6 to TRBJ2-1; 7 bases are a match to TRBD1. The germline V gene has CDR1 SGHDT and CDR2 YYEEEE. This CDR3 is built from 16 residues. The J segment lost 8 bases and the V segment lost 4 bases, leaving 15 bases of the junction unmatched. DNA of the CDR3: TGTGCCAGCAGCCATCTGGGGGCAGGGGGATTCGATGAGCAGTTCTTC. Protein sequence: CASSHLGAGGFDEQFF.

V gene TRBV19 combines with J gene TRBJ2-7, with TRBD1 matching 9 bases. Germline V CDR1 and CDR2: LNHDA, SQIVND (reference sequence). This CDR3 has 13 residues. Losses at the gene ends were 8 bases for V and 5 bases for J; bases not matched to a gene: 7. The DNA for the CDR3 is TGTGCCAGTCAAGGACAGGGGTCCAACGAGCAGTACTTC. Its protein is CASQGQGSNEQYF.

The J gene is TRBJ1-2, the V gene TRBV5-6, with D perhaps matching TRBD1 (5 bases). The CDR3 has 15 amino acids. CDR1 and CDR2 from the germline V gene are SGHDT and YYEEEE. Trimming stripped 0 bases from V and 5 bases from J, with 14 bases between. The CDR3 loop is CASSLAGIDGYGYTF. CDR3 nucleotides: TGTGCCAGCAGCTTGGCAGGGATTGACGGATATGGCTACACCTTC.

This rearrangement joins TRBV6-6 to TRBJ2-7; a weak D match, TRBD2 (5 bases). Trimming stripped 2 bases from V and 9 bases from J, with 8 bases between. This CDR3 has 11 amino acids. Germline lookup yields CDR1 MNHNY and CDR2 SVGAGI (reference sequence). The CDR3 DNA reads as TGTGCCAGCAGTTACGGACTGGGGCAGTACTTC. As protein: CASSYGLGQYF.

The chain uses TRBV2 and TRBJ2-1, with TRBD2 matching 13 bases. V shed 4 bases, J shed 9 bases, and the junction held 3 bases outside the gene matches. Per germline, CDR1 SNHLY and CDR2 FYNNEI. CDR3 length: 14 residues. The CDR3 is CASSVRLAGGEQFF. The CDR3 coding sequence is TGTGCCAGCAGTGTGCGACTAGCGGGGGGTGAGCAGTTCTTC.

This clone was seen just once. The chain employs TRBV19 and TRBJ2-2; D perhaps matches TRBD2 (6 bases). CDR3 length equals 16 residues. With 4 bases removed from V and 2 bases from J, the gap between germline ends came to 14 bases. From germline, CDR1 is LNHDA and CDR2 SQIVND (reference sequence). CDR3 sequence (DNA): TGTGCCAGTAGTAAACCGGGACTGCGTAACACCGGGGAGCTGTTTTTT. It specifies CASSKPGLRNTGELFF. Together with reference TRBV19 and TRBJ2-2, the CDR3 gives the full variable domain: DGGITQSPKYLFRKEGQNVTLSCEQNLNHDAMYWYRQDPGQGLRLIYYSQIVNDFQKGDIAEGYSVSREKKESFPLTVTSAQKNPTAFYLCASSKPGLRNTGELFFGEGSRLTVL.

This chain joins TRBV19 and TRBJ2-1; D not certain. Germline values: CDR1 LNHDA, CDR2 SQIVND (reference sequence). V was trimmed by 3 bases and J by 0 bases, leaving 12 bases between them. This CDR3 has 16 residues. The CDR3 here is CASSIPRWSSYNEQFF. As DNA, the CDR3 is TGTGCCAGTAGTATCCCCCGGTGGAGCTCCTACAATGAGCAGTTCTTC.

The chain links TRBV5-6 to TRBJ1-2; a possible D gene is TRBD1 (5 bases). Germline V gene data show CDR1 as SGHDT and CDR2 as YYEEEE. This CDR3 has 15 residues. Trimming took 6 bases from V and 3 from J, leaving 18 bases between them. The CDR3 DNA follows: TGTGCCAGCACCAGGGCCGGGAGGGACCACTATGGCTACACCTTC. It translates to CASTRAGRDHYGYTF.

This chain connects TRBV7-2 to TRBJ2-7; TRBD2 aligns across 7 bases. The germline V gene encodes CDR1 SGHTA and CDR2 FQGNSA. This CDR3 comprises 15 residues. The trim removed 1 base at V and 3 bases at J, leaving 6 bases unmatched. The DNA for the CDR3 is TGTGCCAGCAGCTTAGTGGGCACGGGGGGCTACGAGCAGTACTTC. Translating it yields CASSLVGTGGYEQYF.